Below are 5 T cell receptor beta chains sequenced from a single sample in a study of shared clonotypes between healthy human individuals (dated by TCRdb to 2018 to 2021). Libraries came from the immunoSEQ multiplex PCR assay. Drawn from immuneACCESS, this table holds only the in-frame rearrangements with V and J called that TCRdb kept. Clones are partly lost; checked studies trace under half to an unresolved V gene and leave the rest unexplained. The sample table shows some 900,000 clones, and 60% to 85% are seen once. The ten largest account for approximately 1.5% of the sample. What was sequenced was memory CD4+ T cells sorted from blood. What the cell subset or site label conveys for this sample: CD45RA-negative fraction. Receptors were obtained from a young man in good health.

V and J are TRBV7-2 and TRBJ2-3, with 11 bases fitting TRBD2. CDR3 length equals 17 residues. In germline, CDR1 is SGHTA, CDR2 FQGNSA. The V segment lost 4 bases and the J segment 0 bases; nucleotides outside the gene matches: 6. In nucleotides, the CDR3 is TGTGCCAGCAGCTCGCCCGGGACTAGCGGCAGCACAGATACGCAGTATTTT. Amino acid sequence: CASSSPGTSGSTDTQYF. Supplemented by reference TRBV7-2 and TRBJ2-3, the full variable domain reads GAGVSQSPSNKVTEKGKDVELRCDPISGHTALYWYRQSLGQGLEFLIYFQGNSAPDKSGLPSDRFSAERTGGSVSTLTIQRTQQEDSAVYLCASSSPGTSGSTDTQYFGPGTRLTVL.

The V gene is TRBV25-1, the J gene TRBJ2-3, with 10 nucleotides matching TRBD2. The CDR3 covers 17 residues. Per germline, CDR1 MGHDK and CDR2 SYGVNS. V trimming: 1 base; J trimming: 0 bases; junction bases outside the gene matches: 4. The CDR3 loop is CASSELSGRESTDTQYF. CDR3 in DNA: TGTGCCAGCAGTGAATTAAGCGGGAGGGAGAGCACAGATACGCAGTATTTT. Variable domain in full (rest from reference TRBV25-1 and TRBJ2-3): EADIYQTPRYLVIGTGKKITLECSQTMGHDKMYWYQQDPGMELHLIHYSYGVNSTEKGDLSSESTVSRIRTEHFPLTLESARPSHTSQYLCASSELSGRESTDTQYFGPGTRLTVL.

J is TRBJ2-1 and V is TRBV12-1; TRBD2 was called by the table and not checked on the DNA. TRBV12-1 is an annotated pseudogene. CDR3 length: 18 amino acids. The CDR3 protein is CASSPSRTSATSYNEQFF. The CDR3 bases are TGTGCCAGCTCTCCGTCGCGGACTAGCGCCACCAGTTACAATGAGCAGTTCTTC.

The genes are TRBV4-1 and TRBJ2-1; the D gene is possibly TRBD1 (6 bases). Trimming cost V 0 bases and J 8 bases, with 11 bases left between them. The CDR3 spans 14 residues. Germline CDR1 MGHRA, CDR2 YSYEKL. CDR3 residues: CASSQERGYDEQFF. The CDR3 nucleotides read TGCGCCAGCAGCCAAGAAAGGGGGTACGATGAGCAGTTCTTC.

The CDR3 bases are TGTGCCAGCAGCGGACTCCGGGACGGCGGCGGGAAAATCCTGACTTTC. Translating gives CASSGLRDGGGKILTF. The chain recombines TRBV5-6 with TRBJ2-6, with D possibly matching TRBD2 (6 bases). V lost 4 bases and J lost 14, with 25 bases in between. Germline V gene lookup returns CDR1 SGHDT and CDR2 YYEEEE. This CDR3 region has 16 residues.